A single sample is the source of the 6 T cell receptor beta chains below, sequenced in a study of shared T cell receptors in the human thymus (dated by TCRdb to about 2021). Libraries were built with the immunoSEQ multiplex PCR assay. Entries here come from immuneACCESS through TCRdb and include only in-frame sequences with V and J called. Some clones fail to appear in such tables; in the studies checked, an unresolved V gene covers under half of the shortfall, and the cause of the remainder is unknown. In this sample the table shows 500,000 to 750,000 clones, approximately 87% of which occur a single time. Clones ranked in the top ten supply 0.01% of the sample. These sequences were also reported in another study, on human thymus T cells.

The sequenced material came from thymocytes. These receptors were collected from a boy in the first two years of life with a congenital heart defect. Donor details come from another sample of the same person, matched by shared clones.

V and J are TRBV5-6 and TRBJ2-2, with no clear D. The CDR3 extends over 13 amino acids. Trimming took off 1 base at V and 5 bases at J, with 6 bases between the two ends. The germline gives CDR1 SGHDT, CDR2 YYEEEE. CDR3 DNA: TGTGCCAGCAGCTTGCGTCCGACCGGGGAGCTGTTTTTT. Its protein product is CASSLRPTGELFF.

The chain carries TRBV4-1 and TRBJ2-7; tentative D call: TRBD2 (6 bases). The CDR3 sequence is 13 residues long. CDR1 is MGHRA and CDR2 is YSYEKL in the germline V gene. With 0 bases removed from V and 5 bases from J, the gap between germline ends came to 8 bases. The CDR3 reads CASSQETSNEQYF. CDR3 DNA sequence: TGCGCCAGCAGCCAAGAAACTAGCAACGAGCAGTACTTC.

The chain has TRBV29-1 and TRBJ2-3; TRBD2 agrees at 7 bases. The CDR3 spans 20 residues. Per the germline V gene, CDR1 is SQVTM and CDR2 is ANQGSEA. Losses at the gene ends were 3 bases for V and 0 bases for J; bases not matched to a gene: 21. The CDR3 DNA reads as TGCAGCGTTGACGGGTTCGGGCTAGCGGCGAACCTGCCCAGCACAGATACGCAGTATTTT. It encodes CSVDGFGLAANLPSTDTQYF.

This clone has only a few counts. This chain uses TRBV27 with TRBJ1-1, with D possibly matching TRBD1 (6 bases). The CDR3 extends over 15 amino acids. Per germline, CDR1 MNHEY and CDR2 SMNVEV (reference sequence). V was trimmed by 5 bases and J by 3 bases, leaving 16 bases between them. CDR3 nucleotides: TGTGCCAGCAGTCCCCGACAGGAGAAGGACACTGAAGCTTTCTTT. Translating gives CASSPRQEKDTEAFF.

The chain combines TRBV29-1 with TRBJ1-1, with TRBD1 identical over 8 bases. V gave up 1 base and J gave up 4 bases; unmatched junction bases: 14. The CDR3 has 17 residues. Germline lookup yields CDR1 SQVTM and CDR2 ANQGSEA. As DNA, the CDR3 is TGCAGCGTTGAAGCCCAAGACCAAGGCACAGGGGGCACTGAAGCTTTCTTT. Protein sequence: CSVEAQDQGTGGTEAFF. Complete variable domain (other parts from reference TRBV29-1 and TRBJ1-1): SAVISQKPSRDICQRGTSLTIQCQVDSQVTMMFWYRQQPGQSLTLIATANQGSEATYESGFVIDKFPISRPNLTFSTLTVSNMSPEDSSIYLCSVEAQDQGTGGTEAFFGQGTRLTVV.

The V gene is TRBV7-9, the J gene TRBJ2-7, with 9 bases fitting TRBD2. The germline CDR1 and CDR2 sequences are SEHNR and FQNEAQ (reference sequence). With 1 base clipped from V and 3 bases from J, the junction kept 7 bases outside the gene matches. The CDR3 consists of 16 residues. CDR3 protein: CASSLGRAGGFYEQYF. In DNA form, the CDR3 reads TGTGCCAGCAGCTTAGGACGCGCGGGAGGGTTCTACGAGCAGTACTTC.